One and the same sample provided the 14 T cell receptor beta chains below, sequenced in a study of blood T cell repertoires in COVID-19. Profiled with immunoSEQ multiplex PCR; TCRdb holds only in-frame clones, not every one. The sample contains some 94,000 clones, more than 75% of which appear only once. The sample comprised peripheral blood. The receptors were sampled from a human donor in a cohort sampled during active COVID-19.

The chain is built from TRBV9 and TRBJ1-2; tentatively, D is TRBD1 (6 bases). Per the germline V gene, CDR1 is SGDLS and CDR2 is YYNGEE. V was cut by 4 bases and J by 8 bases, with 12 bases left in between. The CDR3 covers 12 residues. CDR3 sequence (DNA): TGTGCCAGCAGCACACAGGGATACGGCTACACCTTC. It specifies CASSTQGYGYTF.

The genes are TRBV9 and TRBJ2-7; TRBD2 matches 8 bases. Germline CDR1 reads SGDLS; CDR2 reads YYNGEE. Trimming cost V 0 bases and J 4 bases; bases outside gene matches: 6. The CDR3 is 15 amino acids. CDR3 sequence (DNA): TGTGCCAGCAGCGTAGACCCTAGCGGGCTTTACGAGCAGTACTTC. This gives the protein CASSVDPSGLYEQYF.

The CDR3 DNA is TGTGCCAGCAAAACCCCCGGGGCAGGGGGCAACCCCGAGGGTGGCTACACCTTC. Translating it yields CASKTPGAGGNPEGGYTF. The V call is TRBV2, the J call TRBJ1-2, with 8 positions matching TRBD1. The CDR3 has 18 residues. Germline values: CDR1 SNHLY, CDR2 FYNNEI. Unmatched junction bases numbered 23, after V lost 7 bases and J lost 7 bases.

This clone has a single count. The DNA for the CDR3 is TGTGCCAGCTCACCCATAGCGGGGTGGAACACCGGGGAGCTGTTTTTT. As protein: CASSPIAGWNTGELFF. The chain has TRBV18 and TRBJ2-2, with 8 bases matching TRBD2. The CDR3 has 16 amino acids. Per the germline V gene, CDR1 is KGHSH and CDR2 is LQKENI. V was clipped by 3 bases and J by 1 base; unmatched bases: 4. The whole variable domain, filled in from reference TRBV18 and TRBJ2-2, reads NAGVMQNPRHLVRRRGQEARLRCSPMKGHSHVYWYRQLPEEGLKFMVYLQKENIIDESGMPKERFSAEFPKEGPSILRIQQVVRGDSAAYFCASSPIAGWNTGELFFGEGSRLTVL.

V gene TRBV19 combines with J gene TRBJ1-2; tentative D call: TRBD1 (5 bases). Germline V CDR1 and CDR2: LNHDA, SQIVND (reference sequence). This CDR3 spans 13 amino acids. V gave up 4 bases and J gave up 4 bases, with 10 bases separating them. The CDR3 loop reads CASSNRRIYGYTF. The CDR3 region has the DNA TGTGCCAGTAGTAACAGGCGGATCTATGGCTACACCTTC.

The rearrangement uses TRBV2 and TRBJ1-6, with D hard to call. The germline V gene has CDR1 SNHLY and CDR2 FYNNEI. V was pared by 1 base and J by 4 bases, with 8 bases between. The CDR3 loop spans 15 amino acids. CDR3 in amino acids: CASSEGATYNSPLHF. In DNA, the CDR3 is TGTGCCAGCAGTGAAGGAGCCACTTATAATTCACCCCTCCACTTT. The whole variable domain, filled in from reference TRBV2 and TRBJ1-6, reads EPEVTQTPSHQVTQMGQEVILRCVPISNHLYFYWYRQILGQKVEFLVSFYNNEISEKSEIFDDQFSVERPDGSNFTLKIRSTKLEDSAMYFCASSEGATYNSPLHFGNGTRLTVT.

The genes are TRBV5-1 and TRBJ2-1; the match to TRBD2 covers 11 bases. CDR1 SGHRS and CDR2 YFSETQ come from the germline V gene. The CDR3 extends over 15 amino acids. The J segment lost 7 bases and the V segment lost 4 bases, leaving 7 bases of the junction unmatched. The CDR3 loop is CASSGTSGSWNEQFF. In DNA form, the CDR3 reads TGCGCCAGCAGCGGTACTAGCGGGAGTTGGAATGAGCAGTTCTTC.

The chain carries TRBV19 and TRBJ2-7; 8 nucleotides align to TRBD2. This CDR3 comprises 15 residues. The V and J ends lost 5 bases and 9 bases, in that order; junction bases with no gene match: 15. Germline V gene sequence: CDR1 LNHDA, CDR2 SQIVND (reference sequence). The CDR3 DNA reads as TGTGCCAGTAGTTCAGCGGGGCGGGGGGCGTCGGTGCAGTACTTC. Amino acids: CASSSAGRGASVQYF.

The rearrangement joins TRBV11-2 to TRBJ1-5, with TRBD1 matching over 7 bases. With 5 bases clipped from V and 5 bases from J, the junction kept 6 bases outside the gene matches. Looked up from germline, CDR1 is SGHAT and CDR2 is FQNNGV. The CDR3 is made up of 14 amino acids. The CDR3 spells CASSPGTVHQPQHF. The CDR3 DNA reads TGTGCCAGCAGCCCAGGGACAGTACATCAGCCCCAGCATTTT.

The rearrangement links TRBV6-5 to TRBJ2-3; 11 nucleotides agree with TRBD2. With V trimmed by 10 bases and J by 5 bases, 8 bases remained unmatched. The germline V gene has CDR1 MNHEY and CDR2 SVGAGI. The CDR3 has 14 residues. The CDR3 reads CATVSGGAGDTQYF. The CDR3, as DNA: TGTGCCACTGTTAGCGGGGGGGCCGGAGATACGCAGTATTTT.

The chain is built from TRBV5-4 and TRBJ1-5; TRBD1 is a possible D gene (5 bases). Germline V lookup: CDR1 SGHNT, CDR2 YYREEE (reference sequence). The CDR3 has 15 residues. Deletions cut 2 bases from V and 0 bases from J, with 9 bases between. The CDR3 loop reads CASSFWGDSNQPQHF. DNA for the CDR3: TGTGCCAGCAGCTTTTGGGGGGATAGCAATCAGCCCCAGCATTTT.

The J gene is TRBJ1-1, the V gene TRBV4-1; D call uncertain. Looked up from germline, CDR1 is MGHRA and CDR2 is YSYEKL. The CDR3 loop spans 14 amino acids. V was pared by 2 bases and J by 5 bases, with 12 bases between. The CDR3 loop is CASSQPQGRTEAFF. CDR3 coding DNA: TGCGCCAGCAGCCAACCCCAAGGGAGGACTGAAGCTTTCTTT.

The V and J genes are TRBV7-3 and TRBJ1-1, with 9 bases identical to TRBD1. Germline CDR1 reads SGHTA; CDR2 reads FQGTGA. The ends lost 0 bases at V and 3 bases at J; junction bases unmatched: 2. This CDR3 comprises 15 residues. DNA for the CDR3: TGTGCCAGCAGCTTAACGTACAGGGGGCACACTGAAGCTTTCTTT. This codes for CASSLTYRGHTEAFF.

The CDR3 bases are TGTGCCAGCAGCCCTGATTCGGGCCAAGAGACCCAGTACTTC. This codes for CASSPDSGQETQYF. The chain has TRBV7-8 and TRBJ2-5; D is ambiguous. The CDR3 has 14 residues. Germline assignment: CDR1 SGHVS and CDR2 FQNEAQ. The ends were cut back, 5 bases at V and 1 base at J, with 11 bases in the middle.